This TCR beta chain was documented in a study of spatial heterogeneity in lung cancer. On the study more broadly: The count of detected beta-chain sequences consistently exceeded that of alpha-chain sequences.

This clonotype was counted a few times. Germline V gene sequence: CDR1 SQVTM, CDR2 ANQGSEA. The CDR3 totals 13 residues. V was pared by 7 bases and J by 4 bases, with 7 bases of the junction left unmatched. Time point given: sample taken at primary tumor resection. From tumor, nontumor lung or frozen PBMC, whole RNA was taken unsorted for sequencing. TCRdb ran MiXCR on the 5' RACE reads and lists one entry per CDR3 protein. The sample lists 10,000 or so distinct CDR3 sequences, 4.5% to 6% seen once, with 25% to 30% in the top ten. V gene TRBV29-1 combines with J gene TRBJ2-5, with TRBD2 matching over 9 bases. Sequenced material: PBMCs, taken at surgery. This TCR came from a male donor with early-stage non-small cell lung cancer. CDR3: CSEASGEGETQYF. The CDR3 coding sequence is TGCAGCGAGGCTAGCGGGGAGGGAGAGACCCAGTACTTC.